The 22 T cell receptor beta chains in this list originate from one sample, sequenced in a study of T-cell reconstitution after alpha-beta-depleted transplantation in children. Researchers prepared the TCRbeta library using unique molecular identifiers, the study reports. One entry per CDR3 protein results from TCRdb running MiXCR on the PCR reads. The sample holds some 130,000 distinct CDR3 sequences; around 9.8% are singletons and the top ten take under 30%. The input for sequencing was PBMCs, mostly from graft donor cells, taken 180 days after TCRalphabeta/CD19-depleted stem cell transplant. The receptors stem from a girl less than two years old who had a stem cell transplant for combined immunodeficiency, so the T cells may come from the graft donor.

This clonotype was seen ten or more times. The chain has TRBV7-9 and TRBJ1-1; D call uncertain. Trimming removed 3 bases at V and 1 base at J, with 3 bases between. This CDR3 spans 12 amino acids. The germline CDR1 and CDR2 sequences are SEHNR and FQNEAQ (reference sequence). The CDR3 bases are TGTGCCAGCAGCTTTGGGAACACTGAAGCTTTCTTT. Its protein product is CASSFGNTEAFF.

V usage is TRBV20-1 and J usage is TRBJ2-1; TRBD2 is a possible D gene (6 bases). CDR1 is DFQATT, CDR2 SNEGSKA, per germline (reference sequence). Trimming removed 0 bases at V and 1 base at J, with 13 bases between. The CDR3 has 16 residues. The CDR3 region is CSARDRGGVSYNEQFF. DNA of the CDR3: TGCAGTGCTAGAGATCGGGGCGGGGTGTCCTACAATGAGCAGTTCTTC.

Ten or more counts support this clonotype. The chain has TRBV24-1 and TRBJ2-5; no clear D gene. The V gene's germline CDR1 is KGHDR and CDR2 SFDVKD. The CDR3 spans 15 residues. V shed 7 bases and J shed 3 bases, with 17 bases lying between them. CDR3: CATSLSGMGEETQYF. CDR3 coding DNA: TGTGCCACCAGCCTCTCCGGAATGGGTGAAGAGACCCAGTACTTC.

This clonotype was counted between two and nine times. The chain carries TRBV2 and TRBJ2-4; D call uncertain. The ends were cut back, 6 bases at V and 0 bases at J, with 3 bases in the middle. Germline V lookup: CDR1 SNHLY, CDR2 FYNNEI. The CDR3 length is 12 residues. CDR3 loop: CASSIAKNIQYF. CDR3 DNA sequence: TGTGCCAGCAGCATAGCCAAAAACATTCAGTACTTC.

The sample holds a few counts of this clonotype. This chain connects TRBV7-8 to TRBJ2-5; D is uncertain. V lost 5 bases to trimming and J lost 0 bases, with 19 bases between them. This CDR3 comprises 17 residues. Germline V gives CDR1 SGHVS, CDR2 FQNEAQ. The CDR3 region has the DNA TGTGCCAGCAGCCTTTACTCCCCCTTTCCGTACCAAGAGACCCAGTACTTC. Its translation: CASSLYSPFPYQETQYF.

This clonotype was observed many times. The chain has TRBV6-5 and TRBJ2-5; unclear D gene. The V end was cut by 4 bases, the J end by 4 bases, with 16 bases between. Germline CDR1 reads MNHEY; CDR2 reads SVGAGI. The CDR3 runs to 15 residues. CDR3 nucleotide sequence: TGTGCCAGCAGTTCCCGCCGGGCAAAAGGAGAGACCCAGTACTTC. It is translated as CASSSRRAKGETQYF.

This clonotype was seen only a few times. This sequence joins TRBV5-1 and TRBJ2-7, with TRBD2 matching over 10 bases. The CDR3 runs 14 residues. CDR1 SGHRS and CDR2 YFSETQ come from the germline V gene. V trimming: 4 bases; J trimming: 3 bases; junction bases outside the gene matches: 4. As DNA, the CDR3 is TGCGCCAGCAGCCCATTAGCGGGAGGCTACGAGCAGTACTTC. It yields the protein CASSPLAGGYEQYF.

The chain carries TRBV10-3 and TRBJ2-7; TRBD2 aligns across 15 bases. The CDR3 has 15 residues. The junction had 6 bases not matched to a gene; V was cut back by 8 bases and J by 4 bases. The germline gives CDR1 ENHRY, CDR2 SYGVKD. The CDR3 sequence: CAIGGLAGGGYEQYF. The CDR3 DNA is TGTGCCATCGGGGGACTAGCGGGGGGAGGATACGAGCAGTACTTC.

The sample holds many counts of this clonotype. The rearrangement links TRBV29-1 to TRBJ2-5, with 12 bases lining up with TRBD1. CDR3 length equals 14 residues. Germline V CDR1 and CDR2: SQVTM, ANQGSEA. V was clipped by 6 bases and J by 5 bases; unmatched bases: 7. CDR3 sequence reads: CSVGGQGAVETQYF. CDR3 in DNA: TGCAGCGTCGGGGGACAGGGGGCCGTCGAGACCCAGTACTTC.

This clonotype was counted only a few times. The CDR3 nucleotides read TGTGCCAGCAGTTTTGTGGGGCCCCTCCACTTT. Protein sequence: CASSFVGPLHF. The chain carries TRBV6-2 or TRBV6-3 and TRBJ1-6; D is uncertain. V was cut by 4 bases and J by 13 bases, with 8 bases left in between. The CDR3 has 11 residues. CDR1 and CDR2 (germline): MNHEY, SVGEGT.

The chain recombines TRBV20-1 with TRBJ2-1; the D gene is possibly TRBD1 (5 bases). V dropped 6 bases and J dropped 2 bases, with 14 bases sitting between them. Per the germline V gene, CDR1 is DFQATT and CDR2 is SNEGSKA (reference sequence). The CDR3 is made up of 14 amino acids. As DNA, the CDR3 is TGCAGTGCCAGTCCCAGGGCCGCCTACAATGAGCAGTTCTTC. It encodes CSASPRAAYNEQFF.

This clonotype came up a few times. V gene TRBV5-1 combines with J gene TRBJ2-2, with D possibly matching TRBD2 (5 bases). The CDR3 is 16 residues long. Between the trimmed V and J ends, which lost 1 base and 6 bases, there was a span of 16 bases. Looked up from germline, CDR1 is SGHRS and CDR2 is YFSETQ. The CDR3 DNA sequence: TGCGCCAGCAGCTTGACGAGAGGGTGGAGTGCCGGGGAGCTGTTTTTT. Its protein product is CASSLTRGWSAGELFF.

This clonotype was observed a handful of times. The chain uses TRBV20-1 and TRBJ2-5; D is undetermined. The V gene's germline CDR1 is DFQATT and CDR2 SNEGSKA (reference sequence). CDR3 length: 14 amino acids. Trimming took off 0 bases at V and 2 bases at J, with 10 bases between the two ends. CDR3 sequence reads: CSARDRATQETQYF. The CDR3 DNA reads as TGCAGTGCTAGAGATAGGGCTACACAAGAGACCCAGTACTTC.

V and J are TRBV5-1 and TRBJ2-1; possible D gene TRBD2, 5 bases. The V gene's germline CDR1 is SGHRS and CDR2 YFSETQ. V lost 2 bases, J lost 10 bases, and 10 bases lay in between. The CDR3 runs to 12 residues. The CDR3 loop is CASSFGVGEQFF. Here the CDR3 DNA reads TGCGCCAGCAGCTTCGGGGTTGGGGAGCAGTTCTTC. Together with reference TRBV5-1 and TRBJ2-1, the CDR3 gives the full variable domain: KAGVTQTPRYLIKTRGQQVTLSCSPISGHRSVSWYQQTPGQGLQFLFEYFSETQRNKGNFPGRFSGRQFSNSRSEMNVSTLELGDSALYLCASSFGVGEQFFGPGTRLTVL.

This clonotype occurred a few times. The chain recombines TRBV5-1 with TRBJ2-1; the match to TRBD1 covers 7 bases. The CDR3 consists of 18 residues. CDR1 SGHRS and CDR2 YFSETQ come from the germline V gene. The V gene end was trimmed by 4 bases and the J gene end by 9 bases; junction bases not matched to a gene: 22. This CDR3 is CASSPSVVGPDREGEQFF. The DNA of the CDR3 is TGCGCCAGCAGCCCCTCGGTTGTGGGCCCTGACAGGGAAGGTGAGCAGTTCTTC.

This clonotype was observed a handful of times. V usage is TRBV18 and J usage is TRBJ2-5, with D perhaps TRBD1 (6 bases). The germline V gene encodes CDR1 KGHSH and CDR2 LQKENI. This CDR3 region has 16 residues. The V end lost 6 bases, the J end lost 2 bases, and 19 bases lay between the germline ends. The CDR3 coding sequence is TGTGCCAGCTCCCCAAGGGACATAGAATTTCAAGAGACCCAGTACTTC. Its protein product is CASSPRDIEFQETQYF.

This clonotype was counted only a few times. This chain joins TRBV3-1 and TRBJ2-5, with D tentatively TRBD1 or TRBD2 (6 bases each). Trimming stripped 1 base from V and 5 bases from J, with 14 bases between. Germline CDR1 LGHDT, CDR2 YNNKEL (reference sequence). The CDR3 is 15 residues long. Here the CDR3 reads CASSQVPQGGETQYF. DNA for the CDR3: TGTGCCAGCAGCCAAGTCCCTCAAGGGGGGGAGACCCAGTACTTC.

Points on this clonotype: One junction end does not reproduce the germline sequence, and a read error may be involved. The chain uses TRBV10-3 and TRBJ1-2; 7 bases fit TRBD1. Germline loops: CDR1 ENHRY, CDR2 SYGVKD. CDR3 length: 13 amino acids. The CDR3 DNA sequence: TGTGCCATCAGTCTGACAGGGAATAATGGCGACACCTTC. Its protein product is CAISLTGNNGDTF.

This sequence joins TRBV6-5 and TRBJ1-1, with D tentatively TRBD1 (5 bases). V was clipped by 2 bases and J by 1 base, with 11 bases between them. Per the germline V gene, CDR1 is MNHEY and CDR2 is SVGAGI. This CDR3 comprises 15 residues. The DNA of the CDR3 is TGTGCCAGCAGTTACCGACAGAGCCCGAACACTGAAGCTTTCTTT. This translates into CASSYRQSPNTEAFF.

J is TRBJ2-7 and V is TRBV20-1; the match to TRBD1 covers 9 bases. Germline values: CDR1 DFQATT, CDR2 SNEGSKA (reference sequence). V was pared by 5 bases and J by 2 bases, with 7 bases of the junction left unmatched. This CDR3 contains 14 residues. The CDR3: CSAWDRDLPYEQYF. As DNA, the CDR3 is TGCAGTGCTTGGGACAGGGATTTACCCTACGAGCAGTACTTC.

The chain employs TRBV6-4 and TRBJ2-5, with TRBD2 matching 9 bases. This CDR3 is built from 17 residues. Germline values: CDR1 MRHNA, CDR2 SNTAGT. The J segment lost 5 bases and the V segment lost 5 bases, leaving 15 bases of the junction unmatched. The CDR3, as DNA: TGTGCCAGCAGTACCCGCTCAGTGGCGGGGGGGCCGGAGACCCAGTACTTC. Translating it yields CASSTRSVAGGPETQYF.

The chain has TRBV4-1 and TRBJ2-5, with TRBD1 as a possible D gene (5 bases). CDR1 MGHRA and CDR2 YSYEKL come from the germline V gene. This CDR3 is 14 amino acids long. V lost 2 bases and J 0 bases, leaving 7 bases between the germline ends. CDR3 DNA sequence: TGCGCCAGCAGCCAATGGGGCTACCAAGAGACCCAGTACTTC. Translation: CASSQWGYQETQYF.